A single sample is the source of the 26 T cell receptor beta chains below, sequenced in a study of T cell responses to AZD1222 COVID-19 vaccine. Libraries were prepared by immunoSEQ multiplex PCR; TCRdb keeps only in-frame clonotypes and omits some of them. The table records around 130,000 clones, about 89% of them present only once. Sample: peripheral blood, taken on day 0 of AZD1222 vaccination. The receptors were sampled from an adult in good health.

The rearrangement uses TRBV18 and TRBJ1-2; D gene unclear. CDR3 length equals 16 residues. Germline V lookup: CDR1 KGHSH, CDR2 LQKENI. Trimming took 3 bases from V and 6 from J, leaving 20 bases between them. The CDR3 region is CASSPESLGSLDGYTF. The CDR3 DNA follows: TGTGCCAGCTCACCTGAGAGTTTGGGGTCGCTCGATGGCTACACCTTC.

The CDR3 region is CATSDRPGATQYF. DNA for the CDR3: TGTGCCACCAGTGATCGTCCCGGGGCGACCCAGTACTTC. V gene TRBV24-1 combines with J gene TRBJ2-5; D assignment may be TRBD1 or TRBD2 (5 bases each). Germline loops: CDR1 KGHDR, CDR2 SFDVKD. The CDR3 extends over 13 amino acids. Trimming took 3 bases from V and 7 from J, leaving 11 bases between them.

V and J are TRBV27 and TRBJ2-3; D is ambiguous. The CDR3 has 13 residues. Trimming cost V 2 bases and J 0 bases, with 3 bases left between them. Germline V gives CDR1 MNHEY, CDR2 SMNVEV (reference sequence). The CDR3 here is CASSLMSTDTQYF. CDR3 bases: TGTGCCAGCAGTTTAATGAGCACAGATACGCAGTATTTT.

This sequence joins TRBV25-1 and TRBJ1-1; a possible D gene is TRBD1 (6 bases). CDR1 and CDR2 (germline): MGHDK, SYGVNS. The CDR3 spans 13 residues. With 7 bases removed from V and 3 bases from J, the gap between germline ends came to 12 bases. In DNA form, the CDR3 reads TGTGCCAGCACCAGAGGGGGGTACACTGAAGCTTTCTTT. This gives the protein CASTRGGYTEAFF.

The genes are TRBV18 and TRBJ1-2, with D uncertain. There are 13 residues in the CDR3. V was cut by 2 bases and J by 8 bases, with 12 bases left in between. Germline CDR1 is KGHSH and CDR2 is LQKENI. CDR3 residues: CASSPGIDVGYTF. DNA for the CDR3: TGTGCCAGCTCACCAGGAATAGACGTCGGCTACACCTTC.

Regarding this clone: The junction shows a germline mismatch at one end, possibly a read error. Distinct nucleotide sequences in the sample also encode this CDR3. The V gene is TRBV4-2, the J gene TRBJ2-7, with 13 bases that match TRBD2. The CDR3 runs 18 residues. Germline loops: CDR1 LGHNA, CDR2 YNFKEQ. The CDR3: CASSQDGLAGAQTYEQYF. The CDR3 DNA reads as TGTGCTAGCAGCCAAGATGGACTAGCGGGGGCTCAAACCTACGAGCAGTACTTC.

This clone has only one observation. The V call is TRBV6-1, the J call TRBJ2-3; either TRBD1 or TRBD2 may fit D (7 bases each). The CDR3 contains 18 residues. Germline V CDR1 and CDR2: MNHNS, SASEGT. With 2 bases removed from V and 6 bases from J, the gap between germline ends came to 24 bases. The CDR3 DNA reads TGTGCCAGCAGTGAAATGCCCTCGGGGAGGGGGCTAACGGATACGCAGTATTTT. Residues: CASSEMPSGRGLTDTQYF.

The chain couples TRBV7-9 to TRBJ2-3; a weak D match, TRBD1 (8 bases). This CDR3 contains 17 residues. Germline V lookup: CDR1 SEHNR, CDR2 FQNEAQ (reference sequence). V was clipped by 5 bases and J by 2 bases, with 20 bases between them. CDR3 amino acids: CASSQPQGGRSTDTQYF. CDR3 coding DNA: TGTGCCAGCAGCCAGCCACAGGGGGGGCGATCCACAGATACGCAGTATTTT.

J is TRBJ2-7 and V is TRBV11-3; 7 nucleotides match TRBD1. The CDR3 contains 14 residues. The V gene's germline CDR1 is SGHNT and CDR2 YENEEA. Germline trimming cut 5 bases from V and 2 bases from J; bases unmatched to any gene: 6. CDR3 loop: CASSPRDRPYEQYF. The CDR3 nucleotides are TGTGCCAGCAGCCCCCGGGACAGACCCTACGAGCAGTACTTC.

CDR3 nucleotides: TGTGCCTGGAGTGTAGGGGGGTCGGGAAATAGGCCCCAGCATTTT. Its translation: CAWSVGGSGNRPQHF. The rearrangement joins TRBV30 to TRBJ1-5; D might be TRBD1 (6 bases). CDR1 is GTSNPN, CDR2 SVGIG, per germline (reference sequence). The CDR3 has 15 residues. V was pared by 0 bases and J by 9 bases, with 18 bases between.

The gene calls are TRBV12-5 and TRBJ1-5, with a tentative D call TRBD1 (5 bases). The length of the CDR3 is 15 residues. Germline CDR1 LGHNT, CDR2 FRNRAP. V was cut by 0 bases and J by 9 bases, with 15 bases left in between. The chain's CDR3 is CASGLVRGMVWPQHF. The CDR3 nucleotides read TGTGCTAGTGGTTTGGTGAGGGGCATGGTGTGGCCCCAGCATTTT.

This clone appeared a few times. The J gene is TRBJ2-2, the V gene TRBV6-5; possibly TRBD1 for D (5 bases). The CDR3 is 14 amino acids. V shed 1 base and J shed 7 bases, with 10 bases lying between them. Germline V CDR1 and CDR2: MNHEY, SVGAGI. CDR3 DNA sequence: TGTGCCAGCAGTTACTATAGGGGCTTCGGGGAGCTGTTTTTT. It encodes CASSYYRGFGELFF.

The rearrangement links TRBV5-1 to TRBJ2-2; 12 bases match TRBD2. This CDR3 spans 21 amino acids. The germline CDR1 and CDR2 sequences are SGHRS and YFSETQ. The V segment lost 2 bases and the J segment 1 base; nucleotides outside the gene matches: 15. Written as DNA, the CDR3 is TGCGCCAGCAGCTTTGGGCTCCGGGGGACTAGCGGGCGCAGGAACACCGGGGAGCTGTTTTTT. This gives the protein CASSFGLRGTSGRRNTGELFF.

The chain joins TRBV28 to TRBJ1-2; TRBD1 might be the D (5 bases). V lost 0 bases and J lost 8, with 16 bases in between. CDR1 is MDHEN, CDR2 SYDVKM, per germline. The CDR3 is made up of 15 amino acids. The CDR3 reads CASSLWGVTEDGYTF. The CDR3 DNA sequence: TGTGCCAGCAGTTTATGGGGGGTGACGGAGGACGGCTACACCTTC.

The CDR3 loop is CAWRQVFSSYNEQFF. The DNA of the CDR3 is TGTGCCTGGAGACAGGTTTTCTCCTCCTACAATGAGCAGTTCTTC. V usage is TRBV30 and J usage is TRBJ2-1, with a tentative D call TRBD1 (5 bases). The CDR3 spans 15 residues. The V and J ends lost 3 bases and 0 bases respectively, with 12 bases between them. Germline V gene lookup returns CDR1 GTSNPN and CDR2 SVGIG (reference sequence).

The chain joins TRBV10-2 to TRBJ1-4; D remains unclear. Per the germline V gene, CDR1 is WSHSY and CDR2 is SAAADI. Trimming left V 3 bases short and J 0 bases short, with 8 bases between. This CDR3 region has 15 residues. The CDR3 region is CASSEGAATNEKLFF. DNA for the CDR3: TGCGCCAGCAGTGAAGGAGCCGCAACTAATGAAAAACTGTTTTTT.

The V and J genes are TRBV11-2 and TRBJ2-7, with D maybe TRBD1 (6 bases). The germline gives CDR1 SGHAT, CDR2 FQNNGV. The V end lost 1 base, the J end lost 1 base, and 11 bases lay between the germline ends. This CDR3 is 15 amino acids long. The CDR3 reads CASSLAGTKSYEQYF. Here the CDR3 DNA reads TGTGCCAGCAGCTTAGCGGGGACAAAGTCCTACGAGCAGTACTTC. The full variable domain, in which reference TRBV11-2 and TRBJ2-7 provide the parts outside the CDR3, is EAGVAQSPRYKIIEKRQSVAFWCNPISGHATLYWYQQILGQGPKLLIQFQNNGVVDDSQLPKDRFSAERLKGVDSTLKIQPAKLEDSAVYLCASSLAGTKSYEQYFGPGTRLTVT.

The chain couples TRBV11-3 to TRBJ2-1, with D unclear. Trimming took off 4 bases at V and 2 bases at J, with 12 bases between the two ends. This CDR3 contains 15 residues. Germline assignment: CDR1 SGHNT and CDR2 YENEEA. The CDR3 nucleotides are TGTGCCAGCAGCTCGGACCTCTGGGCCTACAATGAGCAGTTCTTC. Protein: CASSSDLWAYNEQFF.

The chain recombines TRBV6-4 with TRBJ1-6, with D unresolved. The CDR3 is made up of 14 amino acids. V lost 3 bases, J lost 2 bases, and 5 bases lay in between. Germline V gene lookup returns CDR1 MRHNA and CDR2 SNTAGT. CDR3 DNA sequence: TGTGCCAGCAGTGAGGAGCCCTATAATTCACCCCTCCACTTT. Protein sequence: CASSEEPYNSPLHF.

Points on this clone: One end of the junction does not line up with germline, which may come from a read error. This chain connects TRBV5-8 to TRBJ1-1; TRBD1 might be the D (6 bases). This CDR3 contains 13 residues. Germline V gene sequence: CDR1 SGHTS, CDR2 YDEGEE. The CDR3 DNA reads TGTGCCAGCAGCTTGGCCTTGGTGGGGGCGTGGGGGTTT. It specifies CASSLALVGAWGF.

V and J are TRBV18 and TRBJ2-6; D may be TRBD1 (5 bases). V shed 5 bases and J shed 3 bases, with 14 bases lying between them. This CDR3 is built from 16 residues. Germline assignment: CDR1 KGHSH and CDR2 LQKENI. The CDR3 DNA follows: TGTGCCAGCTCATCGACAGTCCCCAATGGGGCCAACGTCCTGACTTTC. Encoded protein: CASSSTVPNGANVLTF.

J is TRBJ1-2 and V is TRBV28, with a weak D call TRBD1 (6 bases). The CDR3 runs to 13 residues. Germline CDR1 and CDR2: MDHEN and SYDVKM. Trimming took 6 bases from V and 2 from J, leaving 10 bases between them. CDR3 DNA sequence: TGTGCCAGCAGCCCCACAGGGAACTATGGCTACACCTTC. Protein product: CASSPTGNYGYTF.

This clone was counted once. The chain recombines TRBV7-9 with TRBJ1-4; possibly TRBD1 for D (6 bases). Trimming took off 2 bases at V and 5 bases at J, with 12 bases between the two ends. Looked up from germline, CDR1 is SEHNR and CDR2 is FQNEAQ (reference sequence). This CDR3 has 15 amino acids. In nucleotides, the CDR3 is TGTGCCAGCAGCTTATTTGGGACATCAAATGAAAAACTGTTTTTT. Translating it yields CASSLFGTSNEKLFF.

The chain is built from TRBV19 and TRBJ2-1; a weak D match, TRBD1 (6 bases). In germline, CDR1 is LNHDA, CDR2 SQIVND (reference sequence). The CDR3 contains 15 residues. V was shortened by 6 bases and J by 9 bases, with 21 bases between the two germline ends. The DNA for the CDR3 is TGTGCCAGTAGGGCGGTGGGGGCGCGAGGCGGTGAGCAGTTCTTC. Translating it yields CASRAVGARGGEQFF. Based on the CDR3 plus reference TRBV19 and TRBJ2-1, the full variable domain is DGGITQSPKYLFRKEGQNVTLSCEQNLNHDAMYWYRQDPGQGLRLIYYSQIVNDFQKGDIAEGYSVSREKKESFPLTVTSAQKNPTAFYLCASRAVGARGGEQFFGPGTRLTVL.

The chain employs TRBV11-2 and TRBJ2-1, with 11 bases matching TRBD2. CDR3 length equals 15 residues. The ends lost 6 bases at V and 7 bases at J; junction bases unmatched: 8. CDR1 SGHAT and CDR2 FQNNGV come from the germline V gene. CDR3 nucleotide sequence: TGTGCCAGCAGGGCGCCGGGACTAGCGGCGAATGAGCAGTTCTTC. Its translation: CASRAPGLAANEQFF.

This chain connects TRBV9 to TRBJ2-7; the D is unclear. CDR3 length: 14 amino acids. Per the germline V gene, CDR1 is SGDLS and CDR2 is YYNGEE. The germline V and J ends were trimmed by 0 bases and 2 bases, with 9 bases remaining between them. The DNA of the CDR3 is TGTGCCAGCAGCGTAGCTGATCAACCCTACGAGCAGTACTTC. This encodes CASSVADQPYEQYF.